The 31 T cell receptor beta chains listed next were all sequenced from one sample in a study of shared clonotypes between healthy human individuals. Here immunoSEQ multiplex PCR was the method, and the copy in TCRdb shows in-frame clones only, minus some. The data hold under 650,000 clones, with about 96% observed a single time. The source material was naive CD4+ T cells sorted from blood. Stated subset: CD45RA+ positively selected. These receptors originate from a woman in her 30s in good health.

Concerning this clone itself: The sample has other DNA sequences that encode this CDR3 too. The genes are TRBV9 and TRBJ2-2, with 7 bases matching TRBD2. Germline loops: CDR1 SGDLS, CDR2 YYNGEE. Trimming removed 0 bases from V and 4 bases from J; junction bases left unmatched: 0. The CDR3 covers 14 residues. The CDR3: CASSVVAGTGELFF. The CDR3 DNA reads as TGTGCCAGCAGCGTAGTAGCGGGCACCGGGGAGCTGTTTTTT.

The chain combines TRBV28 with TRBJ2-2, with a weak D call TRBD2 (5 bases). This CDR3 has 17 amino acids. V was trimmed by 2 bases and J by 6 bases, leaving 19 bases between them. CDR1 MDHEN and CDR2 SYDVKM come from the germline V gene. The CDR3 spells CASSLPSVRRVAGELFF. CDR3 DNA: TGTGCCAGCAGTTTACCTAGTGTGCGGCGGGTGGCCGGGGAGCTGTTTTTT. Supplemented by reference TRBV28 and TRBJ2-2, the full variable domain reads DVKVTQSSRYLVKRTGEKVFLECVQDMDHENMFWYRQDPGLGLRLIYFSYDVKMKEKGDIPEGYSVSREKKERFSLILESASTNQTSMYLCASSLPSVRRVAGELFFGEGSRLTVL.

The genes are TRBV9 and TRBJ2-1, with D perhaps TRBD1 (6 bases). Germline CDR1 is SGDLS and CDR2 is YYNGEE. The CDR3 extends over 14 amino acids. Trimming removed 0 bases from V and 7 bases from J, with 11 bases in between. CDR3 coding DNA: TGTGCCAGCAGCGTAGCAACAGGGTATAATGAGCAGTTCTTC. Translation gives CASSVATGYNEQFF.

CDR3 in DNA: TGTGCCAGCAGTAGGGACCACCAAGAGACCCAGTACTTC. Amino acids: CASSRDHQETQYF. The V call is TRBV5-8, the J call TRBJ2-5; D is perhaps TRBD1 or TRBD2 (5 bases each). This CDR3 contains 13 residues. Deletions cut 5 bases from V and 0 bases from J, with 8 bases between. Germline loops: CDR1 SGHTS, CDR2 YDEGEE.

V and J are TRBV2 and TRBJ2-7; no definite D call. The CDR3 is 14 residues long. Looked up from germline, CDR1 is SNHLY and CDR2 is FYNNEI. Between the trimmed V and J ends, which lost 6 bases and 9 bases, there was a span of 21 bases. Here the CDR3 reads CASRSLGPPLGQYF. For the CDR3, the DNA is TGTGCCAGCAGATCTCTAGGGCCACCCCTCGGGCAGTACTTC.

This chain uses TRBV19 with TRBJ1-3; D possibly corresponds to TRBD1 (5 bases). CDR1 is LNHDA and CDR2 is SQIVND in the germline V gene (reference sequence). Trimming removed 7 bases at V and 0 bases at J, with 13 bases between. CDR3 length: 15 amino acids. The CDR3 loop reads CASTPQASSGNTIYF. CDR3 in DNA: TGTGCCAGTACACCACAGGCGAGCTCTGGAAACACCATATATTTT.

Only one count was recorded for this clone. The CDR3 sequence is CASSPGQGRNQPQHF. The CDR3 bases are TGTGCCAGCAGTCCTGGACAGGGGAGAAATCAGCCCCAGCATTTT. The rearrangement joins TRBV27 to TRBJ1-5; 9 bases are a match to TRBD1. Trimming at V came to 5 bases and at J to 4 bases, leaving 6 bases not matched to a gene. Germline V gene data show CDR1 as MNHEY and CDR2 as SMNVEV (reference sequence). This CDR3 contains 15 residues.

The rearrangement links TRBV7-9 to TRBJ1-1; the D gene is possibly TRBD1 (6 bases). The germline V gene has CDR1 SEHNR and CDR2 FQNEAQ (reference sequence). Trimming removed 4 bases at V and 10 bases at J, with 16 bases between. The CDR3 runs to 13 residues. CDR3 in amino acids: CASSSSQGFGAFF. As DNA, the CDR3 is TGTGCCAGCAGCTCTTCACAGGGCTTCGGAGCTTTCTTT.

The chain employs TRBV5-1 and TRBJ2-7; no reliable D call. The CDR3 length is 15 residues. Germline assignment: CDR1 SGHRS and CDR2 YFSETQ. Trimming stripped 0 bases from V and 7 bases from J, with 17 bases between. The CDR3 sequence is CASSLEVEAYGEQYF. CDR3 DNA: TGCGCCAGCAGCTTGGAAGTGGAAGCTTACGGGGAGCAGTACTTC.

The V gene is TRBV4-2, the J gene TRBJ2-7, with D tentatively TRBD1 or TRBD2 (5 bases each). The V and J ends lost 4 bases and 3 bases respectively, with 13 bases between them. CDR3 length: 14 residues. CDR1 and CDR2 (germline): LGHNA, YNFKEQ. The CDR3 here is CASSPGRPRYEQYF. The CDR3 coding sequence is TGTGCCAGCAGCCCGGGACGACCTCGCTACGAGCAGTACTTC.

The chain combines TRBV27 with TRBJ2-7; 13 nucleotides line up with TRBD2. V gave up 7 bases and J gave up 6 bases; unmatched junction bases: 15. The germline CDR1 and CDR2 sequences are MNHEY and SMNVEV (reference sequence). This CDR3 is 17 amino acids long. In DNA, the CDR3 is TGTGCCAGCACCAGACGGGGACTAGCGGGAAGCTCGGGCGAGCAGTACTTC. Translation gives CASTRRGLAGSSGEQYF.

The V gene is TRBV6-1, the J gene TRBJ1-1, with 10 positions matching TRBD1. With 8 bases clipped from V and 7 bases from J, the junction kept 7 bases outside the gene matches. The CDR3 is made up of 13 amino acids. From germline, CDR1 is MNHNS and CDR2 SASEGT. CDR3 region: CASLGQGFGEAFF. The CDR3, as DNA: TGTGCCAGCTTGGGACAGGGGTTTGGTGAAGCTTTCTTT.

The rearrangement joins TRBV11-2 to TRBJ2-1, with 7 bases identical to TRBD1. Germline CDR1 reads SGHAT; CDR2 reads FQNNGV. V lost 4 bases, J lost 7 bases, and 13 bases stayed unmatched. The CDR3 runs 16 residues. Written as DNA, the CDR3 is TGTGCCAGCAGCTGGGAACGGGTCCTCAGGGGGAATGAGCAGTTCTTC. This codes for CASSWERVLRGNEQFF.

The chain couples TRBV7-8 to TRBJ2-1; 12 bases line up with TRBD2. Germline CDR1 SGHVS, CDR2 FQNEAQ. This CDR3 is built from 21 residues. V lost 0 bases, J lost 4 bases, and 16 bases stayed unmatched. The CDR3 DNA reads TGTGCCAGCAGCTTAGCGCGACTAGCGGGAGTCGGGAAAAAAGGGTACAATGAGCAGTTCTTC. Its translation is CASSLARLAGVGKKGYNEQFF. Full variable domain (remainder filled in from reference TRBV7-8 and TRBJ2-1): GAGVSQSPRYKVAKRGQDVALRCDPISGHVSLFWYQQALGQGPEFLTYFQNEAQLDKSGLPSDRFFAERPEGSVSTLKIQRTQQEDSAVYLCASSLARLAGVGKKGYNEQFFGPGTRLTVL.

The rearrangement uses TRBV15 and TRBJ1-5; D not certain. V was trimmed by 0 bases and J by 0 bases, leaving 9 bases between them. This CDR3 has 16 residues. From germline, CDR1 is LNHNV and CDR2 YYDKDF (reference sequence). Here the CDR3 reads CATSRDRILSNQPQHF. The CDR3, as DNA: TGTGCCACCAGCAGAGATCGGATACTTAGCAATCAGCCCCAGCATTTT.

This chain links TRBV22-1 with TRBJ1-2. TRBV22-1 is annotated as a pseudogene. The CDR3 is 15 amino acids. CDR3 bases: TGTCCTGGGAGGCCGGAAGCGAGAAAGACCTATGGCTACACCTTC. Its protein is CPGRPEARKTYGYTF.

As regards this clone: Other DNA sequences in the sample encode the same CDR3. The CDR3 coding sequence is TGTGCCAGCAGTGGCGGAGCAGGAAACACCATATATTTT. As protein: CASSGGAGNTIYF. The V call is TRBV28, the J call TRBJ1-3; D ambiguous. Trimming left V 5 bases short and J 4 bases short, with 9 bases between. CDR3 length equals 13 residues. Germline V gene lookup returns CDR1 MDHEN and CDR2 SYDVKM. Full variable domain (outside the CDR3, taken from reference TRBV28 and TRBJ1-3): DVKVTQSSRYLVKRTGEKVFLECVQDMDHENMFWYRQDPGLGLRLIYFSYDVKMKEKGDIPEGYSVSREKKERFSLILESASTNQTSMYLCASSGGAGNTIYFGEGSWLTVV.

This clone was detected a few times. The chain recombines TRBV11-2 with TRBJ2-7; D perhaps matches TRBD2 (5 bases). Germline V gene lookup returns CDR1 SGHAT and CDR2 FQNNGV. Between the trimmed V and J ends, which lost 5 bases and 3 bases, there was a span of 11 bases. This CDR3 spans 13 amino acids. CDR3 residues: CASSRPGIYEQYF. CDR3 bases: TGTGCCAGCAGCCGCCCGGGGATCTACGAGCAGTACTTC.

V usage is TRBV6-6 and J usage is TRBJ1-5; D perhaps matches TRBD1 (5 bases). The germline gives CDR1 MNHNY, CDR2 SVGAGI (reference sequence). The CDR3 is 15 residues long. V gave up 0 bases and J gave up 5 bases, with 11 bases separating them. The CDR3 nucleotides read TGTGCCAGCAGTTACTCCGCGACAGAGTATCAGCCCCAGCATTTT. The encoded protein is CASSYSATEYQPQHF.

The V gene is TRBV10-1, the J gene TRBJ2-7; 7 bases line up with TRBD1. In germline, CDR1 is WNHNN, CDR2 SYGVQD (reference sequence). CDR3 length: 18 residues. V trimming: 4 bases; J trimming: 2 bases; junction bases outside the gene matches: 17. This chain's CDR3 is CASSGDSTTSADPYEQYF. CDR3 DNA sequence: TGCGCCAGCAGTGGGGACAGCACAACCTCAGCGGACCCCTACGAGCAGTACTTC.

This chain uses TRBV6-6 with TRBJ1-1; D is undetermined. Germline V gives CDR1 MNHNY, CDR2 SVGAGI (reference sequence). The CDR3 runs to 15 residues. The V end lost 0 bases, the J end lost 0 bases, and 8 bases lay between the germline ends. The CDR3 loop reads CASSYSTRVNTEAFF. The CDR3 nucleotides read TGTGCCAGCAGTTACTCGACACGGGTGAACACTGAAGCTTTCTTT.

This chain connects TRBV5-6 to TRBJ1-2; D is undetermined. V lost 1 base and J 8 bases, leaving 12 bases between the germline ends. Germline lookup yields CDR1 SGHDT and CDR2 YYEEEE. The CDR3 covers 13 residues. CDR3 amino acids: CASSLFPELGYTF. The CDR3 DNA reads TGTGCCAGCAGCTTGTTTCCAGAGCTGGGCTACACCTTC.

The CDR3 is CASSLLAVYNEQFF. As DNA, the CDR3 is TGTGCCAGCAGCTTACTAGCGGTCTACAATGAGCAGTTCTTC. The chain has TRBV7-9 and TRBJ2-1; TRBD2 aligns across 7 bases. The V segment lost 2 bases and the J segment 3 bases; nucleotides outside the gene matches: 1. The germline gives CDR1 SEHNR, CDR2 FQNEAQ (reference sequence). The CDR3 is 14 amino acids.

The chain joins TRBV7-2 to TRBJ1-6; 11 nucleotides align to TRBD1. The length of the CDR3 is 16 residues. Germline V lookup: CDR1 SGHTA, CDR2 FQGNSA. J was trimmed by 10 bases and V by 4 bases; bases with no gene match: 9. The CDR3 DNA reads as TGTGCCAGCAGCTCCGGACTGGGACAGGGGGACTCACCCCTCCACTTT. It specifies CASSSGLGQGDSPLHF. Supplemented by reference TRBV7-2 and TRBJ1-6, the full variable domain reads GAGVSQSPSNKVTEKGKDVELRCDPISGHTALYWYRQSLGQGLEFLIYFQGNSAPDKSGLPSDRFSAERTGGSVSTLTIQRTQQEDSAVYLCASSSGLGQGDSPLHFGNGTRLTVT.

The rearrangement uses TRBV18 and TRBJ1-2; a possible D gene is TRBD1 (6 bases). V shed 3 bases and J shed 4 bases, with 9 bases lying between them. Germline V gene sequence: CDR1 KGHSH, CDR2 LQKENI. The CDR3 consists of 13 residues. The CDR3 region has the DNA TGTGCCAGCTCACCGGACAGCTCCTATGGCTACACCTTC. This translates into CASSPDSSYGYTF.

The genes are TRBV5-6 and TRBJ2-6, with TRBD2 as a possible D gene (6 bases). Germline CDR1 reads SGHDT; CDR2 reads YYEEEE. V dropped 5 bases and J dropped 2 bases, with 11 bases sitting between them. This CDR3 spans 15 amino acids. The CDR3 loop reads CASSFRRAGANVLTF. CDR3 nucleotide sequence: TGTGCCAGCAGTTTCCGGAGGGCTGGGGCCAACGTCCTGACTTTC. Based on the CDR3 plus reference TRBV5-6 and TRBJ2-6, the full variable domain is DAGVTQSPTHLIKTRGQQVTLRCSPKSGHDTVSWYQQALGQGPQFIFQYYEEEERQRGNFPDRFSGHQFPNYSSELNVNALLLGDSALYLCASSFRRAGANVLTFGAGSRLTVL.

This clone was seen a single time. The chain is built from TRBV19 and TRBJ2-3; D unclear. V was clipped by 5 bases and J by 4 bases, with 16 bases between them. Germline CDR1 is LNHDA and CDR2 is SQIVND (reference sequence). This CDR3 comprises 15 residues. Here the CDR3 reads CASSVLNRVSDTQYF. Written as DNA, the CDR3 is TGTGCCAGTAGTGTTCTAAACCGGGTATCAGATACGCAGTATTTT.

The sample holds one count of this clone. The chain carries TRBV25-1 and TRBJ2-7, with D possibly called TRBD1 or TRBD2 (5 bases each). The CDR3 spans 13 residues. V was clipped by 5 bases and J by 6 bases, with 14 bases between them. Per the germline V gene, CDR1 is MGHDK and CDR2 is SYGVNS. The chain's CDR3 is CASSSPGTSEQYF. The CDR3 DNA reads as TGTGCCAGCAGTTCACCTGGGACCTCCGAGCAGTACTTC.

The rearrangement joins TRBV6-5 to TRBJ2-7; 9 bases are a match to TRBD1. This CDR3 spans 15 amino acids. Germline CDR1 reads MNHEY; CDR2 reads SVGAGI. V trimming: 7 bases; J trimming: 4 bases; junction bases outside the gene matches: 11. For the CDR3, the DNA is TGTGCCAGCACCATATCCGGGACAGGGACGTACGAGCAGTACTTC. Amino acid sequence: CASTISGTGTYEQYF.

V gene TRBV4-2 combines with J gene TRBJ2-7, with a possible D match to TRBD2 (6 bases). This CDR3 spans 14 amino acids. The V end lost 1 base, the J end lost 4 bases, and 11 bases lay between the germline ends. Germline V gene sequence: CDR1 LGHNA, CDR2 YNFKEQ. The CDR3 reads CASSQVGDSYEQYF. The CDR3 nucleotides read TGTGCCAGCAGCCAAGTAGGGGACTCATACGAGCAGTACTTC.

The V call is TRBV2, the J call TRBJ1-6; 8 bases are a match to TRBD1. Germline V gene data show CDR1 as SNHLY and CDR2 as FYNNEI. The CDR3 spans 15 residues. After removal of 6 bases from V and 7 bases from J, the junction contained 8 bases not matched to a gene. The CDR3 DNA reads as TGTGCCAGCAGGCGACAGGGGACAGAGAATTCACCCCTCCACTTT. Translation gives CASRRQGTENSPLHF.